These 23 T cell receptor beta chains share one sample of origin, sequenced in a study of identical twins. TCRdb reanalysed the 5' RACE reads using MiXCR and keeps one entry per CDR3 protein. The top ten clones hold 0.48% of a sample with around 490,000 distinct CDR3 sequences, 20% to 25% of them seen once. These sequences were also reported in another study, on yellow fever vaccine responses in identical twins.

The specimen sequenced was CD4+ T cells sorted from blood. These receptors came from a woman aged 18-29 years in good health.

This clonotype was detected a few times. The CDR3 region has the DNA TGCAGTGCTATGGCTAGCGGAACCTACGAGCAGTACTTC. Its translation is CSAMASGTYEQYF. V gene TRBV20-1 combines with J gene TRBJ2-7, with 7 bases identical to TRBD2. The junction had 5 bases not matched to a gene; V was cut back by 4 bases and J by 2 bases. The CDR3 is made up of 13 amino acids. The germline CDR1 and CDR2 sequences are DFQATT and SNEGSKA (reference sequence).

The chain employs TRBV24-1 and TRBJ2-5; TRBD1 matches at 10 bases. Losses at the gene ends were 1 base for V and 4 bases for J; bases not matched to a gene: 5. CDR1 KGHDR and CDR2 SFDVKD come from the germline V gene. This CDR3 region has 16 residues. Here the CDR3 reads CATSDFSGTGVETQYF. The DNA of the CDR3 is TGTGCCACCAGTGATTTTTCCGGGACAGGGGTAGAGACCCAGTACTTC.

This clonotype was seen repeatedly, ten times or more. This rearrangement joins TRBV6-1 to TRBJ1-4, with D possibly TRBD1 on 6 matching bases. Germline CDR1 MNHNS, CDR2 SASEGT. The length of the CDR3 is 14 residues. V was shortened by 6 bases and J by 5 bases, with 13 bases between the two germline ends. The CDR3 region has the DNA TGTGCCAGCAGCCACGGACAGCCGAATGAAAAACTGTTTTTT. Protein sequence: CASSHGQPNEKLFF.

The chain is built from TRBV11-1 and TRBJ2-1, with 8 nucleotides matching TRBD2. This CDR3 spans 18 amino acids. Germline CDR1 is SGHAT and CDR2 is FQDESV (reference sequence). J was trimmed by 7 bases and V by 4 bases; bases with no gene match: 18. The CDR3 DNA reads as TGTGCCAGCAGCTCCCTGGCGGGAGGTCCAGCGGGTAGTAATGAGCAGTTCTTC. It yields the protein CASSSLAGGPAGSNEQFF.

This chain links TRBV28 with TRBJ2-3; 8 bases fit TRBD1. Germline CDR1 reads MDHEN; CDR2 reads SYDVKM. CDR3 length: 15 amino acids. Trimming at V came to 4 bases and at J to 0 bases, leaving 3 bases not matched to a gene. The CDR3 DNA sequence: TGTGCCAGCAGTTCCAGGGGGCTAAGCACAGATACGCAGTATTTT. This translates into CASSSRGLSTDTQYF.

This chain uses TRBV29-1 with TRBJ2-1; maybe TRBD2 (5 bases). Germline CDR1 SQVTM, CDR2 ANQGSEA. The CDR3 sequence is 13 residues long. V was pared by 6 bases and J by 1 base, with 10 bases between. The CDR3 DNA sequence: TGCAGCGTCAGTAGAGGGTCCTACAATGAGCAGTTCTTC. Its translation: CSVSRGSYNEQFF.

The V call is TRBV2, the J call TRBJ1-5; D is unresolved. The CDR3 loop spans 15 amino acids. The V and J ends lost 6 bases and 1 base respectively, with 13 bases between them. The germline CDR1 and CDR2 sequences are SNHLY and FYNNEI. The CDR3 DNA sequence: TGTGCCAGCAGGGATGGGAATCCCAGCAATCAGCCCCAGCATTTT. This sequence encodes CASRDGNPSNQPQHF.

This chain links TRBV20-1 with TRBJ1-1; TRBD1 might be the D (5 bases). The germline V gene has CDR1 DFQATT and CDR2 SNEGSKA (reference sequence). Trimming shortened V by 3 bases and J by 1 base, and 12 bases separated the two germline ends. The CDR3 sequence is 14 residues long. CDR3 in DNA: TGCAGTGCTAGGGGGGAACGAGGGAACACTGAAGCTTTCTTT. Residues: CSARGERGNTEAFF.

This rearrangement joins TRBV5-8 to TRBJ2-1, with D tentatively TRBD1 or TRBD2 (6 bases each). CDR1 SGHTS and CDR2 YDEGEE come from the germline V gene. The V end lost 6 bases, the J end lost 8 bases, and 18 bases lay between the germline ends. The CDR3 is made up of 14 amino acids. CDR3 sequence: CASNIRGRPDEQFF. In nucleotides, the CDR3 is TGTGCCAGCAATATTCGGGGGCGCCCCGATGAGCAGTTCTTC.

This clonotype showed up just a few times. The chain joins TRBV10-3 to TRBJ2-2; no clear D. V lost 5 bases and J lost 5, with 6 bases in between. The CDR3 sequence is 12 residues long. Germline loops: CDR1 ENHRY, CDR2 SYGVKD. CDR3 DNA: TGTGCCATCAGTCTGGTGACCGGGGAGCTGTTTTTT. Its protein product is CAISLVTGELFF.

The chain joins TRBV7-2 to TRBJ1-2; D is unclear. Germline assignment: CDR1 SGHTA and CDR2 FQGNSA. V was clipped by 1 base and J by 5 bases, with 8 bases between them. The CDR3 covers 13 residues. CDR3 sequence: CASSLEAAYGYTF. CDR3 sequence (DNA): TGTGCCAGCAGCTTAGAGGCAGCTTATGGCTACACCTTC.

This clonotype came up many times. V usage is TRBV12-3 or TRBV12-4 and J usage is TRBJ2-1; TRBD2 matches 7 bases. The CDR3 has 12 amino acids. The V and J ends lost 3 bases and 10 bases, in that order; junction bases with no gene match: 3. CDR3 sequence reads: CASSFRRGEQFF. CDR3 DNA sequence: TGTGCCAGCAGTTTTAGGCGGGGGGAGCAGTTCTTC.

The CDR3 loop is CAISESGASPLHF. In nucleotides, the CDR3 is TGTGCCATCAGTGAGTCGGGGGCCTCACCCCTCCACTTT. The chain employs TRBV10-3 and TRBJ1-6; tentatively, D is TRBD1 (6 bases). The length of the CDR3 is 13 residues. Trimming left V 0 bases short and J 10 bases short, with 7 bases between. Looked up from germline, CDR1 is ENHRY and CDR2 is SYGVKD.

This clonotype was seen a handful of times. The chain is built from TRBV6-1 and TRBJ1-5; unclear D gene. Trimming removed 6 bases at V and 0 bases at J, with 6 bases between. This CDR3 is 13 amino acids long. From germline, CDR1 is MNHNS and CDR2 SASEGT. The CDR3 DNA follows: TGTGCCAGCAGGGCCTATAGCAATCAGCCCCAGCATTTT. Translation gives CASRAYSNQPQHF.

This clonotype was counted at least ten times. This rearrangement joins TRBV27 to TRBJ1-1; 7 nucleotides agree with TRBD1. The CDR3 is 14 residues long. The V and J ends lost 5 bases and 1 base, in that order; junction bases with no gene match: 4. Per the germline V gene, CDR1 is MNHEY and CDR2 is SMNVEV (reference sequence). CDR3: CASSPGQRNTEAFF. CDR3 in DNA: TGTGCCAGCAGTCCGGGACAGCGGAACACTGAAGCTTTCTTT.

The CDR3 is CASSWAGTYEQYF. DNA of the CDR3: TGCGCCAGCAGCTGGGCAGGGACCTACGAGCAGTACTTC. The rearrangement joins TRBV5-1 to TRBJ2-7, with D perhaps TRBD1 (5 bases). There are 13 residues in the CDR3. Trimming pared 3 bases from V and 2 bases from J, leaving 9 bases between. Germline values: CDR1 SGHRS, CDR2 YFSETQ.

This clonotype was recorded a few times. The chain combines TRBV20-1 with TRBJ2-3; D gene uncertain. V lost 3 bases to trimming and J lost 0 bases, with 7 bases between them. Germline V CDR1 and CDR2: DFQATT, SNEGSKA (reference sequence). The CDR3 has 13 amino acids. For the CDR3, the DNA is TGCAGTGCTAGTGCTACAAGCACAGATACGCAGTATTTT. This encodes CSASATSTDTQYF.

The V and J genes are TRBV7-9 and TRBJ2-3, with TRBD1 matching 9 bases. The CDR3 contains 17 residues. Germline CDR1 is SEHNR and CDR2 is FQNEAQ (reference sequence). The ends lost 0 bases at V and 1 base at J; junction bases unmatched: 5. The CDR3 here is CASSLARDRVRTDTQYF. Written as DNA, the CDR3 is TGTGCCAGCAGCTTAGCTCGGGACAGGGTACGCACAGATACGCAGTATTTT.

This clonotype was seen a few times. The J gene is TRBJ2-1, the V gene TRBV7-2; TRBD1 matches at 8 bases. The germline CDR1 and CDR2 sequences are SGHTA and FQGNSA. Losses at the gene ends were 6 bases for V and 9 bases for J; bases not matched to a gene: 10. The CDR3 is 14 residues long. CDR3 region: CASRTGQVRGEQFF. In DNA, the CDR3 is TGTGCCAGCAGAACGGGACAGGTTCGGGGTGAGCAGTTCTTC. The complete variable domain, with remaining parts taken from reference TRBV7-2 and TRBJ2-1, reads GAGVSQSPSNKVTEKGKDVELRCDPISGHTALYWYRQSLGQGLEFLIYFQGNSAPDKSGLPSDRFSAERTGGSVSTLTIQRTQQEDSAVYLCASRTGQVRGEQFFGPGTRLTVL.

This clonotype has just a few counts. The rearrangement joins TRBV6-2 or TRBV6-3 to TRBJ2-2, with D perhaps matching TRBD2 (6 bases). CDR3 length: 15 residues. The V end lost 4 bases, the J end lost 1 base, and 10 bases lay between the germline ends. Germline-derived CDR1 and CDR2 are MNHEY and SVGEGT. In DNA, the CDR3 is TGTGCCAGCAGTTCGCTAGCGCTGAACACCGGGGAGCTGTTTTTT. Translated: CASSSLALNTGELFF.

The rearrangement links TRBV28 to TRBJ2-4; D possibly corresponds to TRBD2 (7 bases). Germline V lookup: CDR1 MDHEN, CDR2 SYDVKM. There are 16 residues in the CDR3. Trimming left V 2 bases short and J 7 bases short, with 18 bases between. This chain's CDR3 is CASSLAGEGVGNIQYF. Here the CDR3 DNA reads TGTGCCAGCAGTTTAGCAGGGGAGGGGGTTGGGAACATTCAGTACTTC. Together with reference TRBV28 and TRBJ2-4, the CDR3 gives the full variable domain: DVKVTQSSRYLVKRTGEKVFLECVQDMDHENMFWYRQDPGLGLRLIYFSYDVKMKEKGDIPEGYSVSREKKERFSLILESASTNQTSMYLCASSLAGEGVGNIQYFGAGTRLSVL.

The chain combines TRBV20-1 with TRBJ2-1; the D gene could be TRBD1 or TRBD2 (5 bases each). Trimming removed 3 bases at V and 1 base at J, with 16 bases between. This CDR3 contains 16 residues. CDR1 and CDR2 (germline): DFQATT, SNEGSKA (reference sequence). The CDR3 reads CSARGPGTGSYNEQFF. Written as DNA, the CDR3 is TGCAGTGCTAGGGGGCCGGGAACGGGATCCTACAATGAGCAGTTCTTC.

This chain uses TRBV29-1 with TRBJ1-1; D unresolved. V was cut by 7 bases and J by 4 bases, with 4 bases left in between. The CDR3 consists of 9 residues. Germline loops: CDR1 SQVTM, CDR2 ANQGSEA. For the CDR3, the DNA is TGCAGCGCCGGCACTGAAGCTTTCTTT. This gives the protein CSAGTEAFF.